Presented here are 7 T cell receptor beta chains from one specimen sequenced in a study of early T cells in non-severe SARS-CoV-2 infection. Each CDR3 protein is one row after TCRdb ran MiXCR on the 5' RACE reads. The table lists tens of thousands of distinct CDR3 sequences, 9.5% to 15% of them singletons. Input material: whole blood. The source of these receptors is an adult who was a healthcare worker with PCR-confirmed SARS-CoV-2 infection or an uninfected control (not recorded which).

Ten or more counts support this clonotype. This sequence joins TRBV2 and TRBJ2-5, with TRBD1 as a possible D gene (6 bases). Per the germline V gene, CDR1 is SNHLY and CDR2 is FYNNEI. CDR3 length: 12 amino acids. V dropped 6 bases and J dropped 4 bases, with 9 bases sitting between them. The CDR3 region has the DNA TGTGCCAGCAGACAGGGTCCAGAGACCCAGTACTTC. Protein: CASRQGPETQYF.

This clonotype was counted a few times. For the CDR3, the DNA is TGTGCCAGCGGGGGGATGAACACTGAAGCTTTCTTT. Encoded protein: CASGGMNTEAFF. The chain recombines TRBV2 with TRBJ1-1, with D possibly TRBD1 on 5 matching bases. V lost 8 bases and J lost 0, with 7 bases in between. The CDR3 is 12 amino acids. Germline CDR1 SNHLY, CDR2 FYNNEI.

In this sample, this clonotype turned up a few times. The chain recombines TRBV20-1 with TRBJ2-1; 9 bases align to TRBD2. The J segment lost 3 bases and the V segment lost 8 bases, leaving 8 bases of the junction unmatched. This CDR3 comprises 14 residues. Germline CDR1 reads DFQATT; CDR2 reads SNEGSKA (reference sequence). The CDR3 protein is CSLTLAGLYNEQFF. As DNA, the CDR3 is TGCAGTCTCACACTAGCGGGCCTCTACAATGAGCAGTTCTTC.

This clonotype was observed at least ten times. The CDR3 nucleotides are TGCGCCAGCTTAGAGGGGAGGAAGGGGGCCAACGTCCTGACTTTC. This gives the protein CASLEGRKGANVLTF. The rearrangement uses TRBV10-2 and TRBJ2-6; D might be TRBD2 (6 bases). The V gene's germline CDR1 is WSHSY and CDR2 SAAADI. Trimming took 8 bases from V and 4 from J, leaving 15 bases between them. This CDR3 has 15 residues.

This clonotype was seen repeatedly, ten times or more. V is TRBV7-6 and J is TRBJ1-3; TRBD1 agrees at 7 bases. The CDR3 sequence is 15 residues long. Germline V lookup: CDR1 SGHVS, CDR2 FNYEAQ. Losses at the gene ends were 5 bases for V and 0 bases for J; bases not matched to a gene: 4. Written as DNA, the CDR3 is TGTGCCAGCAGCCGTTACAGGGGCTCTGGAAACACCATATATTTT. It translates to CASSRYRGSGNTIYF.

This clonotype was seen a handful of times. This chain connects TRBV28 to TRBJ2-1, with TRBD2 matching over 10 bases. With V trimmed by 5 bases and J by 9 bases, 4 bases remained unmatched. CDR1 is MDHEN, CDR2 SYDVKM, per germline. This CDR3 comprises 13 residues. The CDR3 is CASSTGLAVEQFF. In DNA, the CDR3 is TGTGCCAGCAGTACAGGACTAGCGGTTGAGCAGTTCTTC.

CDR3 coding DNA: TGTGCCAGCAGACAAGCTAGCACAGATACGCAGTATTTT. Translating gives CASRQASTDTQYF. This sequence joins TRBV11-2 and TRBJ2-3; no clear D gene. V was pared by 6 bases and J by 0 bases, with 7 bases between. This CDR3 spans 13 amino acids. In germline, CDR1 is SGHAT, CDR2 FQNNGV.